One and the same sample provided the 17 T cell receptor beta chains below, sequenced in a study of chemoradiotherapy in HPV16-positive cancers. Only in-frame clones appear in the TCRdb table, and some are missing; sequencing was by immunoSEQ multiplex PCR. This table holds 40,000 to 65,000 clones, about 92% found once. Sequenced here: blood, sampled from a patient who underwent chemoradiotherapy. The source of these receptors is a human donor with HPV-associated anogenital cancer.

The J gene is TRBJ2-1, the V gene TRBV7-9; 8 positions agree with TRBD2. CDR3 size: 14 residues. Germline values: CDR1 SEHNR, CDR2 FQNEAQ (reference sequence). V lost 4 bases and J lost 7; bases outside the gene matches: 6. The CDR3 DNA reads TGTGCCAGCAGCTCAGCGGGAGTCGGGAATGAGCAGTTCTTC. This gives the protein CASSSAGVGNEQFF.

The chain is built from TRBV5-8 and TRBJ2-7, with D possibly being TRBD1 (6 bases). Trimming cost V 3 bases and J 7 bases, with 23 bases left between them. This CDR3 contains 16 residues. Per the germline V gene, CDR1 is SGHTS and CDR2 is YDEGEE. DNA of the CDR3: TGTGCCAGCAGCTCCGGGGATCAGGGGCACTCGGGGGAGCAGTACTTC. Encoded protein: CASSSGDQGHSGEQYF.

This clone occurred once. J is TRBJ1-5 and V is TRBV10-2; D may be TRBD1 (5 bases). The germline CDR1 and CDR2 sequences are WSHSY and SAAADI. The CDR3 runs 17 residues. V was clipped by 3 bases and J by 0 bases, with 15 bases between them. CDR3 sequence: CASSDPRQRNSNQPQHF. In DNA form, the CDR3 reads TGCGCCAGCAGTGACCCCCGACAGAGAAATAGCAATCAGCCCCAGCATTTT.

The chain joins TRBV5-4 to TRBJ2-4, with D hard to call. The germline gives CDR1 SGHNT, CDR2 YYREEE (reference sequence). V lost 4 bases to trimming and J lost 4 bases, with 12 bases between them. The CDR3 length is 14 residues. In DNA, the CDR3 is TGTGCCAGCAGCCCCTCTACCGAGAAAAACATTCAGTACTTC. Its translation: CASSPSTEKNIQYF.

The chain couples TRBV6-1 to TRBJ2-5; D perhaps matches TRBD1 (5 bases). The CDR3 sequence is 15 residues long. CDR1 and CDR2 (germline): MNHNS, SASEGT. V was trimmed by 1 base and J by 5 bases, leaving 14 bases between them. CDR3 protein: CASSEEAGQVETQYF. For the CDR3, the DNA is TGTGCCAGCAGTGAAGAAGCAGGGCAAGTTGAGACCCAGTACTTC.

Here the CDR3 DNA reads TGCGCCAGCAGCCAAGAGAAGCAGGTTAGCTCCTACGAGCAGTACTTC. Protein product: CASSQEKQVSSYEQYF. This chain uses TRBV4-1 with TRBJ2-7; unclear D gene. Trimming cost V 0 bases and J 0 bases, with 12 bases left between them. Looked up from germline, CDR1 is MGHRA and CDR2 is YSYEKL. The CDR3 is 16 amino acids.

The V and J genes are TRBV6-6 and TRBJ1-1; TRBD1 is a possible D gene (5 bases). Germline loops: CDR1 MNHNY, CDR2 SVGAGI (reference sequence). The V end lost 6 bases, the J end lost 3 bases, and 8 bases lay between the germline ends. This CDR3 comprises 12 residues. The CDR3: CASSLRDTEAFF. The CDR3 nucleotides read TGTGCCAGCAGCCTCAGGGACACTGAAGCTTTCTTT.

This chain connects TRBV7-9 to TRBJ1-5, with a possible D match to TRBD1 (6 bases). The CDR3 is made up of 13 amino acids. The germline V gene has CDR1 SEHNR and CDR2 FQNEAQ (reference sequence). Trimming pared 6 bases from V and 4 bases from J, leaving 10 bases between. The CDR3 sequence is CASSRTENQPQHF. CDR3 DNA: TGTGCCAGCAGTCGGACAGAAAATCAGCCCCAGCATTTT.

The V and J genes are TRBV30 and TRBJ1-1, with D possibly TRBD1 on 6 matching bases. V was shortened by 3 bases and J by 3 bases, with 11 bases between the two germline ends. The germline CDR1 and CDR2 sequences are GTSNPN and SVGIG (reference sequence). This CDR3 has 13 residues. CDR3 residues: CAWRDNRDTEAFF. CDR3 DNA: TGTGCCTGGAGAGATAACAGGGACACTGAAGCTTTCTTT.

The CDR3 bases are TGTGCCAGCGGACTAGCGGGAGGACTCACAGATACGCAGTATTTT. Its translation: CASGLAGGLTDTQYF. The rearrangement uses TRBV7-9 and TRBJ2-3; 14 bases are shared with TRBD2. In germline, CDR1 is SEHNR, CDR2 FQNEAQ (reference sequence). The length of the CDR3 is 15 residues. Germline trimming cut 8 bases from V and 2 bases from J; bases unmatched to any gene: 3. The entire variable domain, with the rest obtained from reference TRBV7-9 and TRBJ2-3, is as follows: DTGVSQNPRHKITKRGQNVTFRCDPISEHNRLYWYRQTLGQGPEFLTYFQNEAQLEKSRLLSDRFSAERPKGSFSTLEIQRTEQGDSAMYLCASGLAGGLTDTQYFGPGTRLTVL.

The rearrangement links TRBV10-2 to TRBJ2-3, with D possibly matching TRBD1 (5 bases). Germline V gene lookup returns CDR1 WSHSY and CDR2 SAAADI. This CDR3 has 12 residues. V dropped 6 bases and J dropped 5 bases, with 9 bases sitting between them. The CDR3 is CASSSQGDTQYF. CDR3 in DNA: TGCGCCAGCAGCTCGCAGGGAGATACGCAGTATTTT.

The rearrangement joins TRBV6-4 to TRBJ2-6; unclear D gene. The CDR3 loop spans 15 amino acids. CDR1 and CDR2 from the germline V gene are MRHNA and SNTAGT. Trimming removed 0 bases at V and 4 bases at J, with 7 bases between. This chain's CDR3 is CASSDSYSGANVLTF. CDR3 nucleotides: TGTGCCAGCAGTGACTCGTATTCCGGGGCCAACGTCCTGACTTTC.

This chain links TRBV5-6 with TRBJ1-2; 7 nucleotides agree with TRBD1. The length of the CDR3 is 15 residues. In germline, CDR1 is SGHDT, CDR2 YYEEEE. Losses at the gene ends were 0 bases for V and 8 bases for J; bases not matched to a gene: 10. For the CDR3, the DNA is TGTGCCAGCAGCTTGGCCCAGGGGAACAGGGGAGGCTACACCTTC. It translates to CASSLAQGNRGGYTF.

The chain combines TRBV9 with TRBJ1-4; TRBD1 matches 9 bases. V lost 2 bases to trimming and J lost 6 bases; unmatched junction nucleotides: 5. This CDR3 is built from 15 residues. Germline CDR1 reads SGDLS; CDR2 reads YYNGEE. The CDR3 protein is CASSVGTGNDEKLFF. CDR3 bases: TGTGCCAGCAGCGTCGGGACAGGGAATGATGAAAAACTGTTTTTT.

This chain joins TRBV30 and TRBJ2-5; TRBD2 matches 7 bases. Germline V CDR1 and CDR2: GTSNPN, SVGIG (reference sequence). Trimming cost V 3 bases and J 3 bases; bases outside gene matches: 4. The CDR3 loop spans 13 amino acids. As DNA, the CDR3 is TGTGCCTGGAGCTTCGGGGGGAAAGAGACCCAGTACTTC. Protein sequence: CAWSFGGKETQYF.

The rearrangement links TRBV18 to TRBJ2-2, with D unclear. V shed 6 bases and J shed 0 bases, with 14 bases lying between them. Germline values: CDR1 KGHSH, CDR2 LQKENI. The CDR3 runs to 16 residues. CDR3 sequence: CASSSSRLANTGELFF. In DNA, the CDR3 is TGTGCCAGCTCGAGTTCTAGGCTCGCGAACACCGGGGAGCTGTTTTTT.

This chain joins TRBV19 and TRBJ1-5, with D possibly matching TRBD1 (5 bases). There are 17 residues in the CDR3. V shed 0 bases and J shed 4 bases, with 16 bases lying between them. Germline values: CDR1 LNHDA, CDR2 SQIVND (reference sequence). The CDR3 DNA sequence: TGTGCCAGTAGTATAGATGCGGGACTAAGAGGGAATCAGCCCCAGCATTTT. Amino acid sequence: CASSIDAGLRGNQPQHF.